The entry that follows covers one TCR beta chain sequence. CDR3 length: 20 amino acids. The germline gives CDR1 SGHRS, CDR2 YFSETQ. Trimming left V 4 bases short and J 0 bases short, with 23 bases between. This specimen comes from a study of cytomegalovirus exposure and HLA in healthy donors. This PCR relied on a set of 60 Vbeta primers and 13 Jbeta primers. TCRdb's table, derived via immunoSEQ multiplex PCR, lists solely in-frame clones and lacks some. The sample includes some 190,000 clones, roughly four fifths seen only once; the top ten take around 1.6%. Sequencing used PBMCs. The gene calls are TRBV5-1 and TRBJ2-6, with TRBD1 as a possible D gene (6 bases). The origin of this receptor is a man aged 18 to 35 in good health and CMV-seronegative. As DNA, the CDR3 is TGCGCCAGCAGCGTTTTGTGGACAGCCCGGCCTACCTCTGGGGCCAACGTCCTGACTTTC. Protein product: CASSVLWTARPTSGANVLTF.